This T cell receptor (beta chain) is drawn from a study of T cell responses to AZD1222 COVID-19 vaccine. Only one count was recorded for this clone. Its target is unknown. Second doses that came at about 4 or about 12 weeks were put together. Whole-study findings and limits: White British ancestry dominated among donors, who included more females, and clonal diversity was possibly underestimated.

V shed 2 bases and J shed 7 bases, with 14 bases lying between them. Germline V lookup: CDR1 SEHNR, CDR2 FQNEAQ (reference sequence). The CDR3 is 14 residues long. The data were produced by immunoSEQ multiplex PCR, yet TCRdb's version contains in-frame clones alone and is incomplete. The profile shows 120,000 or so clones, around 89% of them singletons. The receptor was isolated from an adult who received the AZD1222 COVID-19 vaccine. The V and J genes are TRBV7-9 and TRBJ1-2; no clear D gene. Specimen: peripheral blood, collected 28 days after the second AZD1222 dose. The CDR3 here is CASSLLSGSGGYTF. As DNA, the CDR3 is TGTGCCAGCAGCTTACTCTCGGGGAGCGGTGGCTACACCTTC.